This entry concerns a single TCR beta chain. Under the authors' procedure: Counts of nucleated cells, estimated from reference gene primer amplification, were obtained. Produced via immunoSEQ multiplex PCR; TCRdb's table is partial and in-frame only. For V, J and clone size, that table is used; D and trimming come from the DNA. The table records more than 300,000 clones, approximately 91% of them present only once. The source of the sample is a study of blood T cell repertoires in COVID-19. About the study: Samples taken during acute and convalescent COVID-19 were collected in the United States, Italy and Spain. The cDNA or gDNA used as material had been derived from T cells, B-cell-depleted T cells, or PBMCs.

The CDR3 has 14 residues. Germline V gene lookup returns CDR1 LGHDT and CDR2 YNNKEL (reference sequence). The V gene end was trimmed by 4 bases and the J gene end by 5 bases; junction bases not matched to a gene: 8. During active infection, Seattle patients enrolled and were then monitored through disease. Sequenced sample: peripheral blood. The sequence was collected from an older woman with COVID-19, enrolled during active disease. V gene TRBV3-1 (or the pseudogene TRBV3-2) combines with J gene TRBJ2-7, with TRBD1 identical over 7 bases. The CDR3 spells CASSPRGHGDEQYF. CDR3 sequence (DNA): TGTGCCAGCAGCCCGAGGGGGCACGGGGACGAGCAGTACTTC.